The 32 T cell receptor beta chains presented below share a single source sample, sequenced in a study of blood T cells in healthy people across ages. Together with a sample-barcoded 5' primer, a J-beta primer mix was included in a second PCR lasting roughly 6 to 12 cycles. In TCRdb, the 5' RACE reads were re-called with MiXCR into one record per CDR3 protein. The sample contains about 730,000 distinct CDR3 sequences, 40% to 45% of which appear only once. The material sequenced was blood. These TCRs come from a woman aged 60-75 years in good health.

The V and J genes are TRBV7-9 and TRBJ1-2, with D tentatively TRBD1 (5 bases). Germline CDR1 and CDR2: SEHNR and FQNEAQ (reference sequence). V was trimmed by 2 bases and J by 4 bases, leaving 8 bases between them. The CDR3 loop spans 13 amino acids. As DNA, the CDR3 is TGTGCCAGCAGCTTACATGACAGCTATGGCTACACCTTC. It is translated as CASSLHDSYGYTF. The full variable domain, its missing parts supplied by reference TRBV7-9 and TRBJ1-2, is DTGVSQNPRHKITKRGQNVTFRCDPISEHNRLYWYRQTLGQGPEFLTYFQNEAQLEKSRLLSDRFSAERPKGSFSTLEIQRTEQGDSAMYLCASSLHDSYGYTFGSGTRLTVV.

The gene calls are TRBV15 and TRBJ2-7; possibly TRBD1 or TRBD2 for D (7 bases each). The CDR3 is made up of 15 amino acids. Germline-derived CDR1 and CDR2 are LNHNV and YYDKDF (reference sequence). V was pared by 7 bases and J by 2 bases, with 18 bases between. CDR3 DNA: TGTGCCACCAACCCGGCGGGGGACAGTACCTACGAGCAGTACTTC. It encodes CATNPAGDSTYEQYF.

This clonotype was counted only a few times. The rearrangement joins TRBV5-1 to TRBJ1-6, with no clear D. Between the trimmed V and J ends, which lost 4 bases and 7 bases, there was a span of 15 bases. Germline-derived CDR1 and CDR2 are SGHRS and YFSETQ. The CDR3 has 15 amino acids. The CDR3 region is CASSPIRTENSPLHF. In nucleotides, the CDR3 is TGCGCCAGCAGCCCGATACGGACGGAAAATTCACCCCTCCACTTT.

This sequence joins TRBV7-9 and TRBJ1-6; no reliable D call. The V end lost 2 bases, the J end lost 0 bases, and 8 bases lay between the germline ends. The germline V gene has CDR1 SEHNR and CDR2 FQNEAQ (reference sequence). The CDR3 length is 16 residues. The CDR3 reads CASSLLASSYNSPLHF. CDR3 nucleotide sequence: TGTGCCAGCAGCTTACTGGCGAGCTCCTATAATTCACCCCTCCACTTT.

A few counts support this clonotype. The chain recombines TRBV11-1 with TRBJ2-1; D is perhaps TRBD2 (6 bases). Germline loops: CDR1 SGHAT, CDR2 FQDESV (reference sequence). The CDR3 loop spans 15 amino acids. Deletions cut 7 bases from V and 5 bases from J, with 18 bases between. The CDR3 region is CASTFGTRGNNEQFF. For the CDR3, the DNA is TGTGCCAGCACCTTCGGGACTCGGGGGAACAATGAGCAGTTCTTC.

This chain links TRBV3-1 with TRBJ2-1; a possible D gene is TRBD2 (6 bases). Germline V lookup: CDR1 LGHDT, CDR2 YNNKEL (reference sequence). CDR3 length: 13 amino acids. V was trimmed by 5 bases and J by 6 bases, leaving 11 bases between them. The CDR3 bases are TGTGCCAGCAGCTGGACTATTACCAATGAGCAGTTCTTC. This encodes CASSWTITNEQFF.

This clonotype has more than one count but fewer than ten. The rearrangement links TRBV20-1 to TRBJ2-7; no clear D gene. The V end lost 6 bases, the J end lost 2 bases, and 11 bases lay between the germline ends. The germline CDR1 and CDR2 sequences are DFQATT and SNEGSKA (reference sequence). The CDR3 covers 12 residues. CDR3 sequence (DNA): TGCAGTGCCTTAATCCAGGCCTACGAGCAGTACTTC. This translates into CSALIQAYEQYF.

This chain uses TRBV20-1 with TRBJ2-3; no definite D call. V was cut by 6 bases and J by 1 base, with 11 bases left in between. The CDR3 sequence is 13 residues long. Germline CDR1 DFQATT, CDR2 SNEGSKA (reference sequence). The CDR3: CSAKTAGTDTQYF. CDR3 bases: TGCAGTGCCAAGACGGCAGGCACAGATACGCAGTATTTT.

This clonotype was seen many times. The V and J genes are TRBV24-1 and TRBJ2-1; D perhaps matches TRBD2 (6 bases). CDR1 and CDR2 (germline): KGHDR, SFDVKD. The CDR3 has 15 amino acids. V was clipped by 7 bases and J by 2 bases, with 14 bases between them. The CDR3 region has the DNA TGTGCCACCAGAGGGGCGGAGGGCACCTACAATGAGCAGTTCTTC. Residues: CATRGAEGTYNEQFF.

This clonotype has just one count. The chain's CDR3 is CASSLSLQGTQYF. CDR3 sequence (DNA): TGTGCCAGCAGTTTATCGTTGCAAGGTACGCAGTATTTT. The rearrangement joins TRBV27 to TRBJ2-3; unclear D gene. The ends were cut back, 0 bases at V and 8 bases at J, with 9 bases in the middle. Per germline, CDR1 MNHEY and CDR2 SMNVEV (reference sequence). There are 13 residues in the CDR3.

Details on this clonotype: A much larger clone sits a single nucleotide away, making a read error possible. This chain connects TRBV6-5 to TRBJ2-5, with TRBD2 matching 7 bases. V dropped 5 bases and J dropped 4; count of bases not matched to a gene: 10. This CDR3 spans 15 amino acids. Germline CDR1 and CDR2: MNHEY and SVGAGI. The CDR3 here is CASSTRRAGLETQYF. CDR3 nucleotide sequence: TGTGCCAGCAGTACCCGACGAGCGGGGTTAGAGACCCAGTACTTC.

This clonotype was observed a handful of times. The DNA of the CDR3 is TGCGCCAGCAGATCGGTGGGGGAAACCTACGAGCAGTACTTC. Amino acid sequence: CASRSVGETYEQYF. The chain has TRBV5-1 and TRBJ2-7, with D perhaps being TRBD1 or TRBD2 (5 bases each). CDR3 length: 14 amino acids. The germline V and J ends were trimmed by 5 bases and 2 bases, with 14 bases remaining between them. The germline V gene has CDR1 SGHRS and CDR2 YFSETQ. Filled out from reference TRBV5-1 and TRBJ2-7, the complete variable domain reads KAGVTQTPRYLIKTRGQQVTLSCSPISGHRSVSWYQQTPGQGLQFLFEYFSETQRNKGNFPGRFSGRQFSNSRSEMNVSTLELGDSALYLCASRSVGETYEQYFGPGTRLTVT.

This chain joins TRBV6-5 and TRBJ2-7; D is unclear. The CDR3 runs to 14 residues. CDR1 is MNHEY and CDR2 is SVGAGI in the germline V gene. V was trimmed by 8 bases and J by 1 base, leaving 15 bases between them. The DNA for the CDR3 is TGTGCCAGCGGAGATATGAGAGCTTCCTACGAGCAGTACTTC. This codes for CASGDMRASYEQYF.

This clonotype occurred a few times. The genes are TRBV18 and TRBJ2-5; the D gene is possibly TRBD1 (6 bases). The J call could be wrong; TRBJ2-7 is a better fit for the DNA end. The CDR3 has 14 residues. Looked up from germline, CDR1 is KGHSH and CDR2 is LQKENI. The CDR3 is CASSPQDRTYEQYF. DNA for the CDR3: TGTGCCAGCTCACCCCAGGACAGAACCTACGAGCAGTACTTC.

The V call is TRBV27, the J call TRBJ1-2; 9 bases align to TRBD1. V lost 5 bases, J lost 6 bases, and 4 bases stayed unmatched. CDR3 size: 13 residues. CDR1 is MNHEY, CDR2 SMNVEV, per germline (reference sequence). The DNA for the CDR3 is TGTGCCAGCAGTGAAGGGACAGGGCATGGCTACACCTTC. Residues: CASSEGTGHGYTF.

This clonotype was recorded once. This chain links TRBV27 with TRBJ1-2; 7 positions match TRBD1. This CDR3 is built from 14 residues. V shed 7 bases and J 4 bases; nucleotides not matched to a gene: 9. Germline V gives CDR1 MNHEY, CDR2 SMNVEV (reference sequence). CDR3 nucleotide sequence: TGTGCCAGCAAGGGACAGTTTGAGTCCTATGGCTACACCTTC. As protein: CASKGQFESYGYTF.

The V gene is TRBV11-3, the J gene TRBJ2-3; D gene uncertain. Per the germline V gene, CDR1 is SGHNT and CDR2 is YENEEA. With 8 bases removed from V and 2 bases from J, the gap between germline ends came to 5 bases. This CDR3 comprises 11 residues. CDR3: CASQPTDTQYF. The CDR3 DNA reads TGTGCCAGCCAGCCCACAGATACGCAGTATTTT.

The genes are TRBV7-9 and TRBJ2-3; 7 bases match TRBD1. The V gene's germline CDR1 is SEHNR and CDR2 FQNEAQ (reference sequence). This CDR3 region has 14 residues. Unmatched junction bases numbered 5, after V lost 0 bases and J lost 8 bases. CDR3 nucleotide sequence: TGTGCCAGCAGCTTAGCAGGGGGCGGTCTTACGCAGTATTTT. Protein sequence: CASSLAGGGLTQYF.

This clonotype was detected a few times. This chain uses TRBV20-1 with TRBJ2-3, with D possibly TRBD1 on 6 matching bases. The V gene lost 8 bases and the J gene lost 6 bases, with 18 bases spanning the gap. Germline lookup yields CDR1 DFQATT and CDR2 SNEGSKA (reference sequence). The CDR3 runs to 13 residues. The CDR3 nucleotides read TGCAGTTGGAGTGGGGGCCCCCGGGATACGCAGTATTTT. It is translated as CSWSGGPRDTQYF.

This clonotype was detected a few times. The chain joins TRBV7-6 to TRBJ1-1; no firm D call. This CDR3 has 15 amino acids. The V and J ends lost 2 bases and 0 bases respectively, with 10 bases between them. Per germline, CDR1 SGHVS and CDR2 FNYEAQ. The CDR3 region has the DNA TGTGCCAGCAGCTTAATGGCCGGATTGAACACTGAAGCTTTCTTT. It encodes CASSLMAGLNTEAFF.

This clonotype occurred many times. The V call is TRBV6-2 or TRBV6-3, the J call TRBJ2-1; 9 positions match TRBD2. With V trimmed by 6 bases and J by 0 bases, 12 bases remained unmatched. The CDR3 extends over 18 amino acids. Germline V CDR1 and CDR2: MNHEY, SVGEGT. The CDR3 nucleotides are TGTGCCAGCAGCCTCGAGAATAGCGGGAGTCTCTCCTACAATGAGCAGTTCTTC. Amino acid sequence: CASSLENSGSLSYNEQFF.

In its sample, this clonotype was seen a few times. This chain connects TRBV18 to TRBJ2-1; 12 bases fit TRBD2. The CDR3 contains 19 residues. CDR1 and CDR2 from the germline V gene are KGHSH and LQKENI. With 1 base clipped from V and 0 bases from J, the junction kept 7 bases outside the gene matches. As DNA, the CDR3 is TGTGCCAGCTCACCACTCTCTAGCGGGGGGGCAAACTCCTACAATGAGCAGTTCTTC. This translates into CASSPLSSGGANSYNEQFF.

This clonotype appeared a few times. The gene calls are TRBV6-2 or TRBV6-3 and TRBJ2-1; D possibly matches TRBD1 or TRBD2 (6 bases each). The CDR3 totals 15 residues. Trimming took off 6 bases at V and 6 bases at J, with 18 bases between the two ends. Germline CDR1 reads MNHEY; CDR2 reads SVGEGT. The CDR3 protein is CASSPPVGGFNEQFF. CDR3 coding DNA: TGTGCCAGCAGCCCACCCGTAGGGGGGTTCAATGAGCAGTTCTTC.

This clonotype was detected a few times. The chain links TRBV5-6 to TRBJ1-4; possible D gene TRBD1, 6 bases. The ends were cut back, 3 bases at V and 7 bases at J, with 16 bases in the middle. CDR1 SGHDT and CDR2 YYEEEE come from the germline V gene. The length of the CDR3 is 15 residues. Written as DNA, the CDR3 is TGTGCCAGCAGCTGGTCCCAGGGGAGCGGTGAAAAACTGTTTTTT. Translating it yields CASSWSQGSGEKLFF.

The chain uses TRBV6-4 and TRBJ2-3; no firm D call. Germline V gene data show CDR1 as MRHNA and CDR2 as SNTAGT. This CDR3 is built from 14 residues. The ends were cut back, 5 bases at V and 0 bases at J, with 9 bases in the middle. The CDR3 DNA sequence: TGTGCCAGCAGTTTGACGGAAAGCACAGATACGCAGTATTTT. Protein sequence: CASSLTESTDTQYF.

This clonotype came up a few times. J is TRBJ2-4 and V is TRBV5-6; 7 bases are a match to TRBD1. This CDR3 comprises 14 residues. The V gene end was trimmed by 7 bases and the J gene end by 2 bases; junction bases not matched to a gene: 6. Germline CDR1 and CDR2: SGHDT and YYEEEE. Here the CDR3 reads CASARTGSKNIQYF. The CDR3 DNA follows: TGTGCCAGCGCGAGGACAGGTTCCAAAAACATTCAGTACTTC.

The V call is TRBV27, the J call TRBJ1-2; D not certain. Germline lookup yields CDR1 MNHEY and CDR2 SMNVEV (reference sequence). V lost 6 bases, J lost 8 bases, and 16 bases lay in between. The CDR3 runs to 13 residues. In DNA, the CDR3 is TGTGCCAGCAGCGCTTTTCCCGTAGACGGCTACACCTTC. As protein: CASSAFPVDGYTF.

This chain connects TRBV20-1 to TRBJ1-3; D gene uncertain. The CDR3 length is 12 residues. The germline V gene encodes CDR1 DFQATT and CDR2 SNEGSKA (reference sequence). Trimming stripped 1 base from V and 2 bases from J, with 3 bases between. CDR3 DNA sequence: TGCAGTGCTAGAGCCCCTGGAAACACCATATATTTT. Amino acids: CSARAPGNTIYF.

This clonotype appeared a few times. J is TRBJ2-1 and V is TRBV29-1; 10 nucleotides align to TRBD2. The V segment lost 2 bases and the J segment 7 bases; nucleotides outside the gene matches: 8. CDR3 size: 15 residues. CDR1 and CDR2 from the germline V gene are SQVTM and ANQGSEA. CDR3 sequence (DNA): TGCAGCGTTGAATGGGCTAGCGGGAGTACTAATGAGCAGTTCTTC. Its translation is CSVEWASGSTNEQFF.

V and J are TRBV28 and TRBJ1-5; D remains ambiguous. Trimming stripped 8 bases from V and 6 bases from J, with 14 bases between. Germline V CDR1 and CDR2: MDHEN, SYDVKM. The CDR3 totals 13 residues. The CDR3 reads CASALGYGQPQHF. The CDR3 DNA sequence: TGTGCCAGCGCTCTGGGGTATGGTCAGCCCCAGCATTTT.

The gene calls are TRBV6-6 and TRBJ2-1; a possible D gene is TRBD2 (6 bases). The length of the CDR3 is 16 residues. V lost 2 bases and J lost 11, with 22 bases in between. Germline V gives CDR1 MNHNY, CDR2 SVGAGI (reference sequence). The CDR3 DNA reads TGTGCCAGCAGTTACGAAGGCCTTAGCGGACGACATAAGCAGTTCTTC. It is translated as CASSYEGLSGRHKQFF.

V gene TRBV7-2 combines with J gene TRBJ1-5, with D perhaps TRBD1 (5 bases). This CDR3 is built from 15 residues. CDR1 SGHTA and CDR2 FQGNSA come from the germline V gene. Trimming cost V 2 bases and J 7 bases, with 15 bases left between them. The CDR3 DNA reads as TGTGCCAGCAGCTTACGGGCAGGGCTAAGGCAGCCCCAGCATTTT. It is translated as CASSLRAGLRQPQHF.